This T cell receptor (beta chain) was sequenced in a study of T-cell reconstitution after alpha-beta-depleted transplantation in children. Study-level points and caveats: Where some patients showed high TCRbeta diversity at day 60, it came from recipient T cells and thymic progenitors that had survived.

This clonotype was observed at least ten times. Its antigen is still unknown. This CDR3 contains 20 residues. CDR1 and CDR2 (germline): SGHAT, FQDESV (reference sequence). V shed 1 base, J shed 0 bases, and the junction held 13 bases outside the gene matches. A TCRbeta library incorporating unique molecular identifiers was prepared. TCRdb redid the calling of the PCR reads with MiXCR, one entry per CDR3 protein. The sample carries thousands of distinct CDR3 sequences, more than 9.5% recorded once. The source of this sequence is a patient under 10 years old who had a stem cell transplant for inherited bone marrow failure, so the T cells may come from the graft donor. The source material was PBMCs, mostly from graft donor cells, sampled 60 days after TCRalphabeta/CD19-depleted stem cell transplant. The chain joins TRBV11-1 to TRBJ1-3; TRBD1 agrees at 9 bases. CDR3 amino acids: CASSLDRGLRMMYSGNTIYF. Here the CDR3 DNA reads TGTGCCAGCAGCTTAGACAGGGGGCTTCGTATGATGTACTCTGGAAACACCATATATTTT.